A selection of T cell receptor beta chains follows, all from one sample in a study of T cell responses to AZD1222 COVID-19 vaccine. Measured with immunoSEQ multiplex PCR; TCRdb has only the in-frame clones, and not every one. The data show some 120,000 clones, with approximately 90% seen just once and around 1.6% held by the top ten. Sequences were derived from peripheral blood, sampled on day 0 of AZD1222 vaccination. Every receptor here comes from an adult in good health. Both conserved end residues are part of each CDR3.

>TRBV5-1|TRBJ2-1
CASSSFPLAGGPGDEQFF
>TRBV24-1|TRBJ2-1
CATSDLRAGIYNEQFF
>TRBV3-1/TRBV3-2|TRBJ2-7
CASSQVWGQSYEQYF
>TRBV9|TRBJ2-2
CASSFLGVASNPGELFF
>TRBV14|TRBJ2-3
CASSQTSGGARDTQYF
>TRBV5-4|TRBJ2-1
CASRRTSGTYNEQFF
>TRBV18|TRBJ2-1
CASSPGGAEQFF
>TRBV3-1/TRBV3-2|TRBJ2-4
CASSPQGAVKNIQYF
>TRBV2|TRBJ1-6
CASRGDSSYNSPLHF
>TRBV7-9|TRBJ1-2
CASSREFEGYTF
>TRBV4-3|TRBJ2-1
CASSLLAGTGANEQFF
>TRBV9|TRBJ1-1
CASSVGQGTEAFF
>TRBV13|TRBJ1-3
CASSLQGAGNTIYF
>TRBV19|TRBJ2-1
CASSVAGQIQNEQFF
>TRBV28|TRBJ1-4
CASSLEGTATNEKLFF
>TRBV19|TRBJ1-6
CASMGTGGLPLHF
>TRBV2|TRBJ1-2
CASSEIWDGYTF
>TRBV5-1|TRBJ1-1
CASSLGTVNTEAFF
>TRBV7-2|TRBJ1-4
CASSLWENEKLFF
>TRBV10-3|TRBJ1-5
CAIANGGYGNQPQHF
>TRBV30|TRBJ2-2
CAWSVGRGTGELFF
>TRBV24-1|TRBJ1-4
CATSDLEEKLFF
>TRBV6-5|TRBJ1-2
CASSYGAVSYGYTF
>TRBV6-5|TRBJ2-2
CASRRGDGRTGELFF
>TRBV5-6|TRBJ1-6
CASSLQIPNSPLHF
>TRBV20-1|TRBJ1-5
CSARSGQPQHF
>TRBV6-5|TRBJ2-3
CASSHRDLGDTQYF
>TRBV5-1|TRBJ2-2
CASSLGTVRSGELFF
>TRBV18|TRBJ2-5
CASSPGQGAWETQYF
>TRBV6-5|TRBJ2-5
CASSYQGLAGEETQYF
>TRBV6-5|TRBJ1-5
CASSYGVNQPQHF
>TRBV12-3/TRBV12-4|TRBJ1-3
CASSFSGGNTIYF
>TRBV19|TRBJ2-4
CASSTPGRAKNIQYF
>TRBV6-6|TRBJ2-3
CASSGGDTQYF
>TRBV7-2|TRBJ2-4
CASSSGPRDIQYF
>TRBV2|TRBJ1-5
CASSGESNQPQHF
>TRBV3-1/TRBV3-2|TRBJ2-7
CASSVAGTRNTYEQYF
>TRBV5-4|TRBJ1-5
CASSADRSNQPQHF
>TRBV7-9|TRBJ1-2
CASTTGGYGYTF
>TRBV25-1|TRBJ2-2
CASRPPRLTGELFF
>TRBV18|TRBJ1-2
CASSPPGGIDYGYTF
>TRBV28|TRBJ1-1
CASPSGSGTEAFF